Listed below are T cell receptor beta chains from one sample, sequenced in a study of T cell repertoires in cytomegalovirus infection. MiXCR, run by TCRdb on the reads, gives a single entry per CDR3 protein. The sample has about a million distinct CDR3 sequences, approximately 33% seen once; the top ten hold 13%. These TCRs are of unknown antigen specificity. The sequences come from cultured CD8+ T cells from PBMCs, collected from culture after CMV antigen stimulation. These TCRs come from a human donor in good health (CMV status not recorded). Some clones in this sample may be carry-over from other donors' samples. Both conserved end residues are trimmed from each CDR3. Fields, in order: CDR3 protein, V gene, J gene.

CDR3aa: ASSGTGFATNEKLF
v_gene: TRBV7-9
j_gene: TRBJ1-4

CDR3aa: ASSINAATEAF
v_gene: TRBV19
j_gene: TRBJ1-1

CDR3aa: ASSAGGAATDTQY
v_gene: TRBV9
j_gene: TRBJ2-3

CDR3aa: ASSLQFEAF
v_gene: TRBV12-3/TRBV12-4
j_gene: TRBJ1-1

CDR3aa: ASSLAQRTDTQY
v_gene: TRBV7-9
j_gene: TRBJ2-3

CDR3aa: ASSLGTYSTDTQY
v_gene: TRBV7-9
j_gene: TRBJ2-3

CDR3aa: ASRPLAGQWYNQPQH
v_gene: TRBV19
j_gene: TRBJ1-5

CDR3aa: ASSASNRGTVDTQY
v_gene: TRBV6-1
j_gene: TRBJ2-3

CDR3aa: ASSFGQEPYNEQF
v_gene: TRBV27
j_gene: TRBJ2-1

CDR3aa: ASSLSGQANSPLH
v_gene: TRBV27
j_gene: TRBJ1-6

CDR3aa: ASSLAGSGLERNYGYT
v_gene: TRBV5-4
j_gene: TRBJ1-2

CDR3aa: ASRHVGGGETQY
v_gene: TRBV11-2
j_gene: TRBJ2-5

CDR3aa: ASSLVQDSSYEQY
v_gene: TRBV5-1
j_gene: TRBJ2-7

CDR3aa: ASSRQGFGEQY
v_gene: TRBV7-6
j_gene: TRBJ2-7